This passage covers 10 T cell receptor beta chains from one sample sequenced in a study of blood T cell repertoires in COVID-19. The table came from immunoSEQ multiplex PCR; TCRdb's copy has only in-frame clones and leaves some out. The sample holds roughly 300,000 clones, around four fifths seen once. Specimen: peripheral blood. The receptors come from a woman between 50 and 59 years old with acute or convalescent COVID-19.

The CDR3 sequence is CASSVLASDEQYF. CDR3 DNA: TGTGCCAGCAGCGTACTGGCTAGCGACGAGCAGTACTTC. This chain uses TRBV9 with TRBJ2-7, with a weak D call TRBD2 (6 bases). The CDR3 is made up of 13 amino acids. Germline assignment: CDR1 SGDLS and CDR2 YYNGEE. Trimming took 1 base from V and 5 from J, leaving 10 bases between them. The complete variable domain, with remaining parts taken from reference TRBV9 and TRBJ2-7, reads DSGVTQTPKHLITATGQRVTLRCSPRSGDLSVYWYQQSLDQGLQFLIQYYNGEERAKGNILERFSAQQFPDLHSELNLSSLELGDSALYFCASSVLASDEQYFGPGTRLTVT.

This clone is a singleton in its sample. The rearrangement joins TRBV30 to TRBJ2-1; 13 bases map to TRBD2. Unmatched junction bases numbered 5, after V lost 5 bases and J lost 1 base. This CDR3 has 16 residues. Germline CDR1 is GTSNPN and CDR2 is SVGIG (reference sequence). For the CDR3, the DNA is TGTGCCTGGGAACTAGCGGGAGGGAGATCCTACAATGAGCAGTTCTTC. Translation gives CAWELAGGRSYNEQFF.

The chain carries TRBV9 and TRBJ1-1; D uncertain. Looked up from germline, CDR1 is SGDLS and CDR2 is YYNGEE. V lost 0 bases and J lost 3, with 3 bases in between. CDR3 length: 12 amino acids. The CDR3, as DNA: TGTGCCAGCAGCGTAGCCGACACTGAAGCTTTCTTT. Translated, it gives CASSVADTEAFF.

V and J are TRBV5-1 and TRBJ2-1; 10 bases are a match to TRBD1. Germline CDR1 is SGHRS and CDR2 is YFSETQ. CDR3 length equals 15 residues. The ends lost 2 bases at V and 7 bases at J; junction bases unmatched: 6. The CDR3 bases are TGCGCCAGCAGCTTTATGACAGGGGGCTTAAATGAGCAGTTCTTC. It specifies CASSFMTGGLNEQFF.

The chain joins TRBV13 to TRBJ2-6; TRBD1 is a possible D gene (5 bases). The germline V and J ends were trimmed by 5 bases and 0 bases, with 14 bases remaining between them. Germline V lookup: CDR1 PRHDT, CDR2 FYEKMQ (reference sequence). The CDR3 spans 17 residues. CDR3: CASSMGLDHSGANVLTF. In DNA form, the CDR3 reads TGTGCCAGCAGCATGGGGCTGGACCACTCTGGGGCCAACGTCCTGACTTTC.

The rearrangement joins TRBV7-2 to TRBJ1-1; 8 bases match TRBD1. V lost 2 bases, J lost 4 bases, and 3 bases stayed unmatched. Germline lookup yields CDR1 SGHTA and CDR2 FQGNSA. The CDR3 extends over 14 amino acids. The CDR3 spells CASSLQGASTEAFF. In DNA form, the CDR3 reads TGTGCCAGCAGCTTACAGGGGGCGAGCACTGAAGCTTTCTTT.

The gene calls are TRBV6-1 and TRBJ2-1; 8 bases are shared with TRBD2. Trimming took 1 base from V and 9 from J; bases not matched to a gene: 2. Germline CDR1 reads MNHNS; CDR2 reads SASEGT. CDR3 length: 13 residues. The CDR3, as DNA: TGTGCCAGCAGTGAAGAGCGGGGGAGTGAGCAGTTCTTC. It specifies CASSEERGSEQFF.

In regard to this clone: Germline is not matched at one junction end, which may reflect a read error. The chain employs TRBV5-4 and TRBJ2-1; 9 nucleotides match TRBD1. This CDR3 contains 15 residues. Germline CDR1 reads SGHNT; CDR2 reads YYREEE (reference sequence). The CDR3 loop reads CASSLDRGSYNEQFF. CDR3 DNA: TGTGCCAGCAGTTTGGACAGGGGATCCTACAATGAGCAGTTCTTC.

This chain joins TRBV18 and TRBJ2-1; D is uncertain. Germline lookup yields CDR1 KGHSH and CDR2 LQKENI. V gave up 2 bases and J gave up 0 bases, with 8 bases separating them. CDR3 length equals 15 residues. The CDR3 DNA follows: TGTGCCAGCTCACCAGCACAGTCCTCCTACAATGAGCAGTTCTTC. Protein: CASSPAQSSYNEQFF.

The chain has TRBV30 and TRBJ2-7, with a possible D match to TRBD1 (5 bases). CDR3 size: 11 residues. Trimming removed 0 bases at V and 9 bases at J, with 9 bases between. Germline V gene lookup returns CDR1 GTSNPN and CDR2 SVGIG (reference sequence). The CDR3 region is CAWSVQEWQYF. CDR3 in DNA: TGTGCCTGGAGTGTACAGGAGTGGCAGTACTTC.